These 14 T cell receptor beta chains originate from one sample sequenced in a study of blood T cell repertoires in COVID-19. TCRdb's copy holds only in-frame clones and misses some; the assay was immunoSEQ multiplex PCR. The table lists just over 300,000 clones, over 80% of them singletons, with more than 8.5% in the top ten. Source material: PBMCs or T cells enriched from blood (not recorded which). These receptors were obtained from a woman aged 18-35 years who had recovered from COVID-19.

This chain links TRBV6-6 with TRBJ1-1, with D perhaps matching TRBD1 (6 bases). Germline V gives CDR1 MNHNY, CDR2 SVGAGI (reference sequence). Trimming left V 5 bases short and J 6 bases short, with 31 bases between. The CDR3 has 19 residues. CDR3 region: CASSPYPAKSTGGPPEAFF. CDR3 DNA: TGTGCCAGCAGTCCATACCCTGCGAAATCGACAGGCGGTCCCCCTGAAGCTTTCTTT.

The rearrangement links TRBV20-1 to TRBJ2-1; perhaps TRBD2 as D (6 bases). The CDR3 extends over 14 amino acids. The V gene's germline CDR1 is DFQATT and CDR2 SNEGSKA (reference sequence). V lost 3 bases and J 4 bases, leaving 13 bases between the germline ends. The CDR3: CSASVAAVYNEQFF. CDR3 DNA: TGCAGTGCTAGTGTAGCGGCGGTATACAATGAGCAGTTCTTC.

This sequence joins TRBV28 and TRBJ1-3, with TRBD1 matching 7 bases. Germline V gene data show CDR1 as MDHEN and CDR2 as SYDVKM. V was pared by 8 bases and J by 4 bases, with 8 bases of the junction left unmatched. The CDR3 is 14 amino acids. DNA for the CDR3: TGTGCCAGCTACGGGACAGTGTCCGGAAACACCATATATTTT. This encodes CASYGTVSGNTIYF.

The chain carries TRBV27 and TRBJ2-7; TRBD1 matches 7 bases. V trimming: 3 bases; J trimming: 1 base; junction bases outside the gene matches: 6. The CDR3 sequence is 15 residues long. Germline values: CDR1 MNHEY, CDR2 SMNVEV (reference sequence). The CDR3 nucleotides read TGTGCCAGCAGTTTCCAACAGGGGCTTTCCTACGAGCAGTACTTC. Translating gives CASSFQQGLSYEQYF.

J is TRBJ2-1 and V is TRBV7-2; 9 bases agree with TRBD2. V lost 1 base, J lost 7 bases, and 8 bases stayed unmatched. This CDR3 has 16 residues. Germline V gives CDR1 SGHTA, CDR2 FQGNSA. The CDR3 loop is CASSLVPGGRENEQFF. CDR3 sequence (DNA): TGTGCCAGCAGCTTAGTTCCGGGCGGGAGGGAAAATGAGCAGTTCTTC.

The V gene is TRBV19, the J gene TRBJ1-2; D not certain. Trimming took off 3 bases at V and 7 bases at J, with 15 bases between the two ends. Germline CDR1 and CDR2: LNHDA and SQIVND (reference sequence). The CDR3 is 14 residues long. The chain's CDR3 is CASSILLWTRGYTF. The CDR3 DNA sequence: TGTGCCAGTAGTATCTTGCTATGGACTCGTGGCTACACCTTC.

This CDR3 reads CAWSADRVQPQHF. The CDR3 region has the DNA TGTGCCTGGAGTGCCGACAGGGTGCAGCCCCAGCATTTT. The V gene is TRBV30, the J gene TRBJ1-5; 7 bases align to TRBD1. Looked up from germline, CDR1 is GTSNPN and CDR2 is SVGIG (reference sequence). The CDR3 runs 13 residues. V dropped 1 base and J dropped 7; count of bases not matched to a gene: 4.

The chain has TRBV9 and TRBJ1-4; a possible D gene is TRBD1 (5 bases). Germline V gives CDR1 SGDLS, CDR2 YYNGEE. V lost 3 bases, J lost 10 bases, and 16 bases lay in between. The CDR3 spans 14 residues. Here the CDR3 reads CASSAGLEGVKLFF. As DNA, the CDR3 is TGTGCCAGCAGCGCGGGACTAGAAGGGGTAAAACTGTTTTTT.

V gene TRBV6-1 combines with J gene TRBJ2-5, with D uncertain. Looked up from germline, CDR1 is MNHNS and CDR2 is SASEGT. The CDR3 is 14 amino acids. Trimming took off 0 bases at V and 2 bases at J, with 7 bases between the two ends. CDR3 in amino acids: CASSEAAQQETQYF. CDR3 bases: TGTGCCAGCAGTGAAGCGGCACAACAAGAGACCCAGTACTTC.

Only one count was recorded for this clone. The rearrangement uses TRBV28 and TRBJ2-7; 7 nucleotides agree with TRBD2. CDR3 length: 13 residues. J lost 3 bases, V lost 3 bases, and 2 bases had no gene match. Looked up from germline, CDR1 is MDHEN and CDR2 is SYDVKM. The CDR3 DNA reads TGTGCCAGCAGTTTTTGGGAGGGCTACGAGCAGTACTTC. Protein product: CASSFWEGYEQYF.

The V and J genes are TRBV14 and TRBJ1-5, with a possible D match to TRBD1 (6 bases). CDR1 SGHDN and CDR2 FVKESK come from the germline V gene. This CDR3 has 13 residues. Between the trimmed V and J ends, which lost 1 base and 6 bases, there was a span of 7 bases. The CDR3 spells CASSQGGRQPQHF. CDR3 DNA sequence: TGTGCCAGCAGCCAAGGGGGGCGTCAGCCCCAGCATTTT.

CDR3 coding DNA: TGTGCCAGCAGTTTCGGACAGTATGGCTACACCTTC. It yields the protein CASSFGQYGYTF. This chain joins TRBV28 and TRBJ1-2; D is possibly TRBD1 (6 bases). CDR1 is MDHEN, CDR2 SYDVKM, per germline. There are 12 residues in the CDR3. V dropped 3 bases and J dropped 5 bases, with 7 bases sitting between them.

This clone was counted once. The CDR3 DNA follows: TGTGCCAGCAGTTATCGGCTAGCGGAAGAGACCCAGTACTTC. Protein sequence: CASSYRLAEETQYF. V usage is TRBV28 and J usage is TRBJ2-5; the match to TRBD2 covers 7 bases. The CDR3 loop spans 14 amino acids. Trimming at V came to 4 bases and at J to 3 bases, leaving 5 bases not matched to a gene. CDR1 and CDR2 from the germline V gene are MDHEN and SYDVKM.

This clone was seen just once. This rearrangement joins TRBV7-9 to TRBJ1-2; D gene uncertain. From germline, CDR1 is SEHNR and CDR2 FQNEAQ (reference sequence). Trimming pared 4 bases from V and 8 bases from J, leaving 23 bases between. The CDR3 runs 16 residues. CDR3 protein: CASSSQFGPGGEGYTF. CDR3 in DNA: TGTGCCAGCAGCTCGCAATTCGGTCCAGGCGGGGAAGGCTACACCTTC.